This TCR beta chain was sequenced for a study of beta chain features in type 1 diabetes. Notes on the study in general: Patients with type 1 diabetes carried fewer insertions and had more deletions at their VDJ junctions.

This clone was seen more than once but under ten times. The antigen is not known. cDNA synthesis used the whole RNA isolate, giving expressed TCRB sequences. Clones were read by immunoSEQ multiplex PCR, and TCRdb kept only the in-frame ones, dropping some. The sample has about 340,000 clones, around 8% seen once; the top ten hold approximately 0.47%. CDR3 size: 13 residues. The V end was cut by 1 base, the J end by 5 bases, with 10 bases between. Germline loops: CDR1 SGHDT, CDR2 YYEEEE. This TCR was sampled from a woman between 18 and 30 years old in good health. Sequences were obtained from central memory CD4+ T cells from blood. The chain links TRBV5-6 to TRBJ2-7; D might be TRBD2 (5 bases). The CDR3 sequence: CASSLLRVDEQYF. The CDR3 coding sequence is TGTGCCAGCAGCTTGTTGAGGGTGGACGAGCAGTACTTC.